A single TCR beta chain is shown here with its context. V shed 1 base and J shed 0 bases, with 10 bases lying between them. This CDR3 contains 15 residues. The germline CDR1 and CDR2 sequences are SGHAT and FQNNGV. Grouping used clinical history reported by participants in a survey and questionnaire. These data belong to a study of blood T cell repertoires in COVID-19. Across the whole study: Sources were T cells, B-cell-depleted T cells, or PBMCs; the material itself was cDNA or gDNA.

Original processing methods: Estimates of nucleated cell counts were drawn from the amplification of reference gene primers. Some clones are missing from TCRdb's copy, which holds only in-frame ones; the method was immunoSEQ multiplex PCR. V and J calls and clone size are copied from that table; D and trimming were computed from the DNA. In the table there are hundreds of thousands of clones, 70% to 90% of which are singletons. The clonotype was recovered from a woman aged 18-29 years who had been exposed to COVID-19. Sample: PBMCs or T cells enriched from blood (not recorded which). This chain links TRBV11-2 with TRBJ2-7, with D possibly matching TRBD1 (5 bases). CDR3 nucleotide sequence: TGTGCCAGCAGCTTAGGACAGTCTTTCTCCTACGAGCAGTACTTC. Translating it yields CASSLGQSFSYEQYF.